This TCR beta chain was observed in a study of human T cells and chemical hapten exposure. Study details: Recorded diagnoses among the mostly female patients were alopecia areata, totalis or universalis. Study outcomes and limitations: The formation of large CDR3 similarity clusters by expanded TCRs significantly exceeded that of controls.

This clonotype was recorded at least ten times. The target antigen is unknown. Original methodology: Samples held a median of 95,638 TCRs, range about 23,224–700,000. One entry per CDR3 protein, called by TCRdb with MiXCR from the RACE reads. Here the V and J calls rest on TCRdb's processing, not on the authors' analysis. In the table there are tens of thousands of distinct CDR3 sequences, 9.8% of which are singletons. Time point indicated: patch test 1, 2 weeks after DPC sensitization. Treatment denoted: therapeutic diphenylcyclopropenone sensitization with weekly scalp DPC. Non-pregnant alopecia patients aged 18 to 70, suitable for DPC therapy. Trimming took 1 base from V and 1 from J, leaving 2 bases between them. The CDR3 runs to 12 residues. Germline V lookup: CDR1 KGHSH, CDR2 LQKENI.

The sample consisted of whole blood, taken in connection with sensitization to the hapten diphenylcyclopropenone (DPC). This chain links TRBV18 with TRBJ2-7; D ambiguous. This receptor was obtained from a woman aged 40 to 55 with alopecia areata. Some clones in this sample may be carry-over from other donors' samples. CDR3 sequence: CASSPLSYEQYF. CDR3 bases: TGTGCCAGCTCACCACTTTCCTACGAGCAGTACTTC.